One TCR beta chain is described in this entry. Authors' processing steps: Reference gene primer amplification yielded estimated nucleated cell counts. Produced via immunoSEQ multiplex PCR; TCRdb's table is partial and in-frame only. V and J calls and clone size are as listed in that table; D and trimming were resolved from the DNA. This sample has 90,000 to 110,000 clones, with roughly 80% found just once. After removal of 3 bases from V and 5 bases from J, the junction contained 8 bases not matched to a gene. Germline assignment: CDR1 DFQATT and CDR2 SNEGSKA (reference sequence). This CDR3 has 15 residues. The data were obtained in a study of blood T cell repertoires in COVID-19.

The chain is built from TRBV20-1 and TRBJ2-1; TRBD2 matches at 9 bases. The specimen sequenced was peripheral blood. This receptor was taken from a human donor in a cohort sampled during active or convalescent COVID-19. CDR3: CSASKGGTSNNEQFF. Here the CDR3 DNA reads TGCAGTGCTAGTAAGGGCGGGACTAGCAACAATGAGCAGTTCTTC.